The rows below give T cell receptor beta chains drawn from one sample of a study of T cells in Graves' hyperthyroidism and ophthalmopathy. TCRdb processed the multiplex PCR reads anew with MiXCR; each CDR3 protein has one entry. The sample holds about 300,000 distinct CDR3 sequences, around 19% seen once. The specimen sequenced was blood. The receptors were sampled from a man aged 50-59 years with Graves' ophthalmopathy. Each CDR3 is given without its conserved first and last residue. Each record gives: J gene, V gene, CDR3 protein.

TRBJ2-5 | TRBV6-5 | ASSYVQEETQY
TRBJ2-2 | TRBV30 | AWSRAERANTGELF
TRBJ2-7 | TRBV5-1 | ASKELAGVLYEQY
TRBJ2-7 | TRBV6-1 | ASRDRDRGRHEQY
TRBJ1-1 | TRBV6-6 | ASSYYVGAKSTEAF
TRBJ1-1 | TRBV12-3/TRBV12-4 | ASSFPTGGLNTEAF
TRBJ1-1 | TRBV20-1 | SASEGPNTEAF
TRBJ2-7 | TRBV10-3 | AIASKTAGEQY
TRBJ2-7 | TRBV6-2/TRBV6-3 | ASSFGGMTSGSPEQY
TRBJ2-7 | TRBV27 | ASSLFGGEESEQY
TRBJ2-7 | TRBV28 | ASRMRSYYEQY
TRBJ2-7 | TRBV20-1 | SARGGRLAGGPVEQY
TRBJ2-7 | TRBV30 | AWSIDGSSYEQY
TRBJ2-1 | TRBV27 | ASSLPSTSGRTEQF
TRBJ2-7 | TRBV5-1 | ASSLGPGPAYEQY
TRBJ2-5 | TRBV9 | ASSASESQETQY
TRBJ1-6 | TRBV30 | AWSLRNSPLH
TRBJ2-1 | TRBV7-2 | ASSRDLGSSYNEQF
TRBJ1-2 | TRBV6-2/TRBV6-3 | ASSYSSSPVSNYGYT
TRBJ2-7 | TRBV5-1 | ASSLEITYEQY
TRBJ2-1 | TRBV6-1 | ASRGDRSSYNEQF
TRBJ2-2 | TRBV6-1 | ASSAQTGGLNTGELF
TRBJ2-4 | TRBV28 | ASSPLSGIAKNIQY
TRBJ2-7 | TRBV6-1 | ASSEQDTYEQY
TRBJ2-7 | TRBV20-1 | SARLAEVREQY
TRBJ2-2 | TRBV11-2 | ASSLQGAGELF
TRBJ2-5 | TRBV11-2 | ASSFRLAGHQETQY
TRBJ2-3 | TRBV6-2/TRBV6-3 | ASSYSRGSHEFTDTQY
TRBJ2-5 | TRBV3-1 | ASSRRAGGVETQY
TRBJ2-7 | TRBV10-3 | AISETGTEQY
TRBJ1-2 | TRBV25-1 | ASRSDGTNYGYT
TRBJ1-5 | TRBV28 | ASSPRGGLDQPQH
TRBJ2-5 | TRBV7-6 | ASRAGIEETQY
TRBJ1-6 | TRBV10-3 | AISEGGGSNSPLH
TRBJ1-5 | TRBV5-1 | ASRRDSSDQPQH
TRBJ2-1 | TRBV19 | ASTSSGRRNEQF
TRBJ2-1 | TRBV4-1 | ASSPAGQGAYNEQF
TRBJ2-7 | TRBV2 | ASSEVGHSSYEQY
TRBJ2-7 | TRBV20-1 | SAPGYTLAVHEQY
TRBJ1-2 | TRBV11-2 | ASSRNREVSYGYT
TRBJ2-2 | TRBV12-3/TRBV12-4 | ASSLNSGNTGELF
TRBJ1-1 | TRBV7-6 | ASSLGGELDTEAF
TRBJ2-1 | TRBV7-8 | ASRNSGGIVCEQF
TRBJ2-1 | TRBV20-1 | SALGGGPLYNEQF
TRBJ2-3 | TRBV2 | ASSPGERVPQGHTDTQY